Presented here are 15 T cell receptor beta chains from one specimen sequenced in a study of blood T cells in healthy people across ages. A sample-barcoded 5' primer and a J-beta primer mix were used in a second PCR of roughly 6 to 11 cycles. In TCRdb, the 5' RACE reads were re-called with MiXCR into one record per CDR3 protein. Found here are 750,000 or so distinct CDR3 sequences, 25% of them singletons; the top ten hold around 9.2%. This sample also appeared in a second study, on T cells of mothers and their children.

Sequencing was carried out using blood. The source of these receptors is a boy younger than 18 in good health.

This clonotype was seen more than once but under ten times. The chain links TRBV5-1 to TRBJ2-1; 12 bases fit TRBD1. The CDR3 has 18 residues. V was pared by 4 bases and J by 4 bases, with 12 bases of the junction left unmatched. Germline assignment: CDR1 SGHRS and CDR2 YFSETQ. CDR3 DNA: TGCGCCAGCAGCCCGCCCGGGGGACAGGGGGCTTATTACAATGAGCAGTTCTTC. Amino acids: CASSPPGGQGAYYNEQFF. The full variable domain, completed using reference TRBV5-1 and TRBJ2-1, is KAGVTQTPRYLIKTRGQQVTLSCSPISGHRSVSWYQQTPGQGLQFLFEYFSETQRNKGNFPGRFSGRQFSNSRSEMNVSTLELGDSALYLCASSPPGGQGAYYNEQFFGPGTRLTVL.

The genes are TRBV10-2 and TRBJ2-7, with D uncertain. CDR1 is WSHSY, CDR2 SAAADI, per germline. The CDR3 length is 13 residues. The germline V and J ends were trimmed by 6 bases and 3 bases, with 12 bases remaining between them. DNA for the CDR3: TGCGCCAGCAGAAGTCTAGGGATCTACGAGCAGTACTTC. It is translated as CASRSLGIYEQYF.

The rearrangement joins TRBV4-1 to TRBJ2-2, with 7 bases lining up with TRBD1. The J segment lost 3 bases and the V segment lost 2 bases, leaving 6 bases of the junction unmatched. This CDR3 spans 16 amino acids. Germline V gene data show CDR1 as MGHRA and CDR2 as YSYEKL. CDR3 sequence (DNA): TGCGCCAGCAGCCAACACGGACAGGTTGACACCGGGGAGCTGTTTTTT. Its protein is CASSQHGQVDTGELFF.

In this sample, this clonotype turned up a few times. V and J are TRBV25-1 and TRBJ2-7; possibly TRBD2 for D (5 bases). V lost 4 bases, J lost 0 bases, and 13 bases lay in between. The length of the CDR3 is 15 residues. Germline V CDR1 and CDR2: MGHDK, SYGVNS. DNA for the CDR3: TGTGCCAGCAGTGCCATCGGCGCGGGCTCCTACGAGCAGTACTTC. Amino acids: CASSAIGAGSYEQYF.

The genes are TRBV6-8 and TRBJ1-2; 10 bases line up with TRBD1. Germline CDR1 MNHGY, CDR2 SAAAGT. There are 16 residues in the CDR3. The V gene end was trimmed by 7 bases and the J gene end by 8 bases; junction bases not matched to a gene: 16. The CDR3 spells CASTKVTGGALEGYTF. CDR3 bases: TGTGCCAGCACCAAGGTGACAGGGGGCGCCTTAGAAGGCTACACCTTC.

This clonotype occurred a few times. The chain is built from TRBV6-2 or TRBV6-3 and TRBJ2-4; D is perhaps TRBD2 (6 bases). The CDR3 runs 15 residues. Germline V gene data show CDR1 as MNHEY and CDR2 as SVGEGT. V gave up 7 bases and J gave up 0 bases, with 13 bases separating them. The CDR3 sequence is CASTDPGLAKNIQYF. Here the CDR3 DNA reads TGTGCCAGCACCGACCCGGGACTAGCCAAAAACATTCAGTACTTC.

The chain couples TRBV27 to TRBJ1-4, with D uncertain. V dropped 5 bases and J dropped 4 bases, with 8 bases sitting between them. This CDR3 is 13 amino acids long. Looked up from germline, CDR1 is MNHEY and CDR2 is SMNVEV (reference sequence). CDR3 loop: CASSTQHNEKLFF. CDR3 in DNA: TGTGCCAGCAGTACCCAGCATAATGAAAAACTGTTTTTT.

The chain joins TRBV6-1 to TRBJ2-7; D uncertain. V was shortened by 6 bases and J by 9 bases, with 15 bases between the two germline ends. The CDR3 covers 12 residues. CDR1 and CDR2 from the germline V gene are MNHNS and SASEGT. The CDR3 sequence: CASRDAHDGQYF. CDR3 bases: TGTGCCAGCAGGGACGCCCATGATGGGCAGTACTTC.

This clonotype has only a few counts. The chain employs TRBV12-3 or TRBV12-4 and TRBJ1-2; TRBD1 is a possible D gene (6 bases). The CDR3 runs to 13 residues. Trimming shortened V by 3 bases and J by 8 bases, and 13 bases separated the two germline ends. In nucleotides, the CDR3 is TGTGCCAGCAGTTTCCCTGGGGGGCAGGGCTACACCTTC. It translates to CASSFPGGQGYTF.

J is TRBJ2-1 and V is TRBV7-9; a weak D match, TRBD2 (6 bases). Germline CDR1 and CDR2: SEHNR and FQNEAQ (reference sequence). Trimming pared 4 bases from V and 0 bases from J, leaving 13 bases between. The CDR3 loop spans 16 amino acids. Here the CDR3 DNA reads TGTGCCAGCAGCTCTCTAGCGAAGAGCTCCTACAATGAGCAGTTCTTC. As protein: CASSSLAKSSYNEQFF.

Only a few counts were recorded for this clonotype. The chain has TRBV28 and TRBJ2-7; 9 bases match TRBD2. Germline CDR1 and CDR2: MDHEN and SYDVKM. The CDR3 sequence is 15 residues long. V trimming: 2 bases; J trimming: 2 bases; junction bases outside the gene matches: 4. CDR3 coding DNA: TGTGCCAGCAGTTTAACTAGCGGGCAGACCTACGAGCAGTACTTC. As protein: CASSLTSGQTYEQYF.

This chain's CDR3 is CASSLLPGLAGLQETQYF. The CDR3 DNA is TGCGCCAGCAGCTTACTTCCCGGACTAGCGGGGCTTCAAGAGACCCAGTACTTC. The chain employs TRBV5-1 and TRBJ2-5; 12 positions match TRBD2. The CDR3 is 18 residues long. V lost 2 bases to trimming and J lost 2 bases; unmatched junction nucleotides: 10. Germline CDR1 is SGHRS and CDR2 is YFSETQ.

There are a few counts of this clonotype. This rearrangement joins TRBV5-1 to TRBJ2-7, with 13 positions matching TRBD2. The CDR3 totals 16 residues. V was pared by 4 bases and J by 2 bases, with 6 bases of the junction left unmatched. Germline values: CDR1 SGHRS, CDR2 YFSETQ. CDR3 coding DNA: TGCGCCAGCAGCGATGGGACTAGCGGGGAGACCTACGAGCAGTACTTC. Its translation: CASSDGTSGETYEQYF.

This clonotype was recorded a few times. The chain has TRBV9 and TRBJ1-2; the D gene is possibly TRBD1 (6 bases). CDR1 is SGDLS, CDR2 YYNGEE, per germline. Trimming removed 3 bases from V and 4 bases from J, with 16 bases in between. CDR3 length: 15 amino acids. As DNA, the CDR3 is TGTGCCAGCAGCGACAGGACAGCGGCGACCTATGGCTACACCTTC. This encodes CASSDRTAATYGYTF.

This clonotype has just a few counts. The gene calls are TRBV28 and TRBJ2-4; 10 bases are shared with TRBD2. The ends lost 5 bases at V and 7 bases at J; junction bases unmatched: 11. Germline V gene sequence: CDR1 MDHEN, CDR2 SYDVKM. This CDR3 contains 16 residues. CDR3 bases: TGTGCCAGCAGTCGAGGGGGGACTAGCGCCTTTAACATTCAGTACTTC. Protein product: CASSRGGTSAFNIQYF.